These 20 T cell receptor beta chains originate from one sample sequenced in a study of cytomegalovirus exposure and HLA in healthy donors. The PCR had 60 Vbeta and 13 Jbeta primers. The data were produced by immunoSEQ multiplex PCR, yet TCRdb's version contains in-frame clones alone and is incomplete. Recorded for this sample: around 75,000 clones. Sequencing input: PBMCs. These receptors were taken from a man aged 35-49 years in good health and CMV-seronegative.

The chain joins TRBV7-2 to TRBJ1-4, with unresolved D. Trimming took 7 bases from V and 7 from J, leaving 16 bases between them. This CDR3 region has 14 residues. Germline V gene sequence: CDR1 SGHTA, CDR2 FQGNSA. The CDR3 sequence: CASMREGAGEKLFF. The CDR3 region has the DNA TGTGCCAGCATGAGAGAGGGCGCGGGTGAAAAACTGTTTTTT.

Turning to this clone: Other DNA sequences from this sample encode an identical CDR3 as well. Here the CDR3 DNA reads TGCGCCAGCAGCCAAGACAGGTATCCCGGGGAGCTGTTTTTT. As protein: CASSQDRYPGELFF. This chain connects TRBV4-3 to TRBJ2-2, with unresolved D. V lost 0 bases to trimming and J lost 6 bases, with 8 bases between them. This CDR3 spans 14 amino acids. The germline gives CDR1 LGHNA, CDR2 YSLEER.

This chain joins TRBV5-1 and TRBJ1-2, with 7 bases fitting TRBD1. V lost 5 bases to trimming and J lost 4 bases; unmatched junction nucleotides: 14. The CDR3 has 16 residues. Per the germline V gene, CDR1 is SGHRS and CDR2 is YFSETQ. The CDR3, as DNA: TGCGCCAGCAGTCCGCCCTTGACAGGGTTTGGCTATGGCTACACCTTC. Encoded protein: CASSPPLTGFGYGYTF.

The chain carries TRBV29-1 and TRBJ2-1; no clear D gene. Germline V gene data show CDR1 as SQVTM and CDR2 as ANQGSEA. V lost 3 bases, J lost 2 bases, and 5 bases lay in between. The length of the CDR3 is 12 residues. CDR3 sequence reads: CSVDAAYNEQFF. DNA of the CDR3: TGCAGCGTTGACGCAGCCTACAATGAGCAGTTCTTC.

The chain uses TRBV7-9 and TRBJ2-7; D might be TRBD2 (5 bases). CDR1 and CDR2 from the germline V gene are SEHNR and FQNEAQ (reference sequence). Trimming pared 11 bases from V and 3 bases from J, leaving 17 bases between. The CDR3 is 13 amino acids. The CDR3 sequence is CAGGSGPDYEQYF. In DNA, the CDR3 is TGTGCCGGCGGGTCGGGTCCCGACTACGAGCAGTACTTC.

The chain has TRBV18 and TRBJ2-7; perhaps TRBD2 as D (6 bases). The germline gives CDR1 KGHSH, CDR2 LQKENI. This CDR3 is 14 amino acids long. Trimming shortened V by 2 bases and J by 3 bases, and 11 bases separated the two germline ends. Here the CDR3 reads CASSPTGRDYEQYF. The CDR3 DNA reads as TGTGCCAGCTCACCAACGGGGCGGGACTACGAGCAGTACTTC.

This chain links TRBV6-1 with TRBJ1-5, with a tentative D call TRBD1 (5 bases). Trimming stripped 0 bases from V and 7 bases from J, with 13 bases between. The CDR3 length is 15 residues. Germline assignment: CDR1 MNHNS and CDR2 SASEGT. This chain's CDR3 is CASSEAGGTGQPQHF. DNA for the CDR3: TGTGCCAGCAGTGAAGCGGGGGGGACGGGCCAGCCCCAGCATTTT.

The gene calls are TRBV7-9 and TRBJ2-7; 7 bases agree with TRBD2. The CDR3 loop spans 14 amino acids. J lost 5 bases, V lost 6 bases, and 10 bases had no gene match. Germline V lookup: CDR1 SEHNR, CDR2 FQNEAQ (reference sequence). The CDR3 region has the DNA TGTGCCAGCAGGCCCCGAATGGGAGGGCACGAGCAGTACTTC. Protein sequence: CASRPRMGGHEQYF.

The chain combines TRBV9 with TRBJ1-6; no definite D call. Germline V lookup: CDR1 SGDLS, CDR2 YYNGEE. Trimming took 0 bases from V and 9 from J, leaving 4 bases between them. This CDR3 spans 12 amino acids. CDR3 sequence: CASSVASSPLHF. DNA of the CDR3: TGTGCCAGCAGCGTAGCGAGTTCACCCCTCCACTTT.

This chain links TRBV2 with TRBJ2-7; D may be TRBD1 (6 bases). V lost 4 bases, J lost 9 bases, and 7 bases lay in between. Germline CDR1 SNHLY, CDR2 FYNNEI. This CDR3 spans 10 amino acids. The CDR3 nucleotides read TGTGCCAGCAGTGGGACAGCGCAGTACTTC. Translating it yields CASSGTAQYF.

CDR3 in amino acids: CASSFSGTGDEKLFF. The CDR3 bases are TGTGCCAGCAGCTTTTCCGGGACAGGGGATGAAAAACTGTTTTTT. The rearrangement uses TRBV5-4 and TRBJ1-4; 10 bases map to TRBD1. Germline CDR1 reads SGHNT; CDR2 reads YYREEE (reference sequence). V lost 2 bases to trimming and J lost 6 bases; unmatched junction nucleotides: 4. The CDR3 has 15 residues.

The V gene is TRBV28, the J gene TRBJ1-2; 9 nucleotides align to TRBD1. The J segment lost 8 bases and the V segment lost 4 bases, leaving 11 bases of the junction unmatched. CDR3 length equals 15 residues. Germline V gene lookup returns CDR1 MDHEN and CDR2 SYDVKM. The CDR3 loop is CASSSPGRTGEGYTF. The DNA for the CDR3 is TGTGCCAGCAGTTCTCCTGGAAGGACAGGGGAAGGCTACACCTTC.

This chain links TRBV5-1 with TRBJ1-2; TRBD1 matches 8 bases. J gave up 7 bases and V 3 bases, and 11 bases lay outside the gene matches. Germline V gene sequence: CDR1 SGHRS, CDR2 YFSETQ. The CDR3 is made up of 15 amino acids. The CDR3 loop is CASSSQGASTAGYTF. In nucleotides, the CDR3 is TGCGCCAGCAGCTCGCAGGGGGCCTCTACTGCTGGCTACACCTTC.

The genes are TRBV9 and TRBJ2-7; the D gene is possibly TRBD2 (5 bases). Germline assignment: CDR1 SGDLS and CDR2 YYNGEE. CDR3 length: 13 amino acids. V shed 2 bases and J shed 5 bases, with 11 bases lying between them. Here the CDR3 DNA reads TGTGCCAGCAGCGTCATGGGAGTCGACGAGCAGTACTTC. It encodes CASSVMGVDEQYF.

The chain combines TRBV11-3 with TRBJ2-7; D is uncertain. The CDR3 runs 12 residues. V was pared by 5 bases and J by 5 bases, with 10 bases between. In germline, CDR1 is SGHNT, CDR2 YENEEA. CDR3 DNA sequence: TGTGCCAGCAGCCGACTGGCCCACGAGCAGTACTTC. Translation gives CASSRLAHEQYF.

The chain joins TRBV5-6 to TRBJ2-1; 9 bases are a match to TRBD2. Trimming at V came to 7 bases and at J to 4 bases, leaving 9 bases not matched to a gene. Germline CDR1 reads SGHDT; CDR2 reads YYEEEE. This CDR3 comprises 15 residues. CDR3 coding DNA: TGTGCCAGCGAAGCCGGGACTAGCACTTACAATGAGCAGTTCTTC. It translates to CASEAGTSTYNEQFF. The variable domain in full, with the rest retrieved from reference TRBV5-6 and TRBJ2-1, is DAGVTQSPTHLIKTRGQQVTLRCSPKSGHDTVSWYQQALGQGPQFIFQYYEEEERQRGNFPDRFSGHQFPNYSSELNVNALLLGDSALYLCASEAGTSTYNEQFFGPGTRLTVL.

This chain's CDR3 is CASSVMTGKNEKLFF. DNA for the CDR3: TGTGCCAGCAGTGTTATGACAGGGAAGAACGAAAAACTGTTTTTT. The chain joins TRBV2 to TRBJ1-4, with 7 bases fitting TRBD1. The CDR3 extends over 15 amino acids. V lost 4 bases, J lost 8 bases, and 10 bases stayed unmatched. CDR1 and CDR2 from the germline V gene are SNHLY and FYNNEI.

The rearrangement links TRBV5-1 to TRBJ1-2, with 9 bases fitting TRBD1. With 0 bases clipped from V and 4 bases from J, the junction kept 1 base outside the gene matches. The CDR3 totals 14 residues. The germline CDR1 and CDR2 sequences are SGHRS and YFSETQ. CDR3 sequence (DNA): TGCGCCAGCAGCTTGGCGACAGGGGGCTATGGCTACACCTTC. This translates into CASSLATGGYGYTF.

The chain is built from TRBV5-8 and TRBJ2-2, with TRBD1 matching over 10 bases. V gave up 3 bases and J gave up 6 bases; unmatched junction bases: 5. There are 15 residues in the CDR3. The germline V gene encodes CDR1 SGHTS and CDR2 YDEGEE. The CDR3 region has the DNA TGTGCCAGCAGCTGGGACAGGGGAAGGTCCGGGGAGCTGTTTTTT. As protein: CASSWDRGRSGELFF.

This chain links TRBV28 with TRBJ2-7; perhaps TRBD1 as D (6 bases). The CDR3 is made up of 14 amino acids. Trimming took off 6 bases at V and 3 bases at J, with 15 bases between the two ends. Germline CDR1 and CDR2: MDHEN and SYDVKM. The CDR3 here is CASRATGTSYEQYF. CDR3 nucleotide sequence: TGTGCCAGCAGAGCCACCGGGACAAGCTACGAGCAGTACTTC.